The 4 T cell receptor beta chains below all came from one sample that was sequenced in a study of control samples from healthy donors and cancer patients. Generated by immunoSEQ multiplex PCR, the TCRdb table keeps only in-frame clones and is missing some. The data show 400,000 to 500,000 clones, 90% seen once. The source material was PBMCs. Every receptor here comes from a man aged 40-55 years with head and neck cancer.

This chain's CDR3 is CASSVAGSRGGRAGDTQYF. CDR3 coding DNA: TGTGCCAGCAGCGTAGCAGGTTCCCGCGGCGGGAGGGCGGGAGATACGCAGTATTTT. The chain links TRBV9 to TRBJ2-3, with 9 bases matching TRBD2. The V and J ends lost 0 bases and 5 bases, in that order; junction bases with no gene match: 16. Per germline, CDR1 SGDLS and CDR2 YYNGEE. CDR3 length: 19 amino acids.

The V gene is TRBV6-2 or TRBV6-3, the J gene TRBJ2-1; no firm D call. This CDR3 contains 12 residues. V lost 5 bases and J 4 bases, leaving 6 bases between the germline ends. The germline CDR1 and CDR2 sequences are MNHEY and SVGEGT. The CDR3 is CASSQTYNEQFF. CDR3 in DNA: TGTGCCAGCAGTCAAACATACAATGAGCAGTTCTTC.

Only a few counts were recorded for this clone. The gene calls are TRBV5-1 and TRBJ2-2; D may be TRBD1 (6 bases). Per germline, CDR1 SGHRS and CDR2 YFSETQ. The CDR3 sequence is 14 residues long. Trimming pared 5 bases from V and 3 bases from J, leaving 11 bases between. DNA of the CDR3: TGCGCCAGCAGAGGGGACACCGACACCGGGGAGCTGTTTTTT. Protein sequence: CASRGDTDTGELFF.

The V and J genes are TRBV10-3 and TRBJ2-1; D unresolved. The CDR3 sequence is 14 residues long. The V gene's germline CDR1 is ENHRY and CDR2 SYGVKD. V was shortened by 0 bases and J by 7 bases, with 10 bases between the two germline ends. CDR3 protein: CAISESELGNEQFF. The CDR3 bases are TGTGCCATCAGTGAGTCAGAGTTAGGGAATGAGCAGTTCTTC.